This T cell receptor beta chain came from a study of cytomegalovirus exposure and HLA in healthy donors. PCR used 60 Vbeta primers and 13 Jbeta primers. The table came from immunoSEQ multiplex PCR; TCRdb's copy has only in-frame clones and leaves some out. The sample contains roughly 110,000 clones, about 70% of which appear only once. V lost 3 bases and J lost 0, with 12 bases in between. CDR1 is WSHSY, CDR2 SAAADI, per germline. The CDR3 is made up of 16 amino acids. General study findings and limits: In a later analysis, productive TCRs from donors in an Asian-associated ancestry cluster reportedly carried fewer N-insertions than the cohort mean.

Regarding this clone: Its cognate antigen is unknown.

This clonotype originated in a woman between 25 and 40 years old in good health and CMV-seronegative. The V and J genes are TRBV10-2 and TRBJ1-5, with D unclear. What was sequenced was PBMCs. The CDR3 region is CASSDSNVDSNQPQHF. The CDR3 DNA is TGCGCCAGCAGTGATTCTAACGTTGATAGCAATCAGCCCCAGCATTTT.